This TCR beta chain emerged from a study of OX40 agonist ivuxolimab in advanced cancers. Sequencing was performed with immunoSEQ multiplex PCR; in TCRdb, only in-frame clones are kept and a portion is missing. The sample shows roughly 81,000 clones, around 85% of them seen only once. V gave up 7 bases and J gave up 0 bases; unmatched junction bases: 13. CDR1 WNHNN and CDR2 SYGVQD come from the germline V gene (reference sequence). This CDR3 has 18 residues. Specimen: CD4+ or CD8+ T cells sorted from blood, collected in a trial of the OX40 agonist ivuxolimab. This clonotype originated in an adult with an advanced solid tumor such as melanoma, head and neck, liver or kidney cancer. The chain links TRBV10-1 to TRBJ2-1; 9 bases map to TRBD2. Here the CDR3 DNA reads TGCGCCAGCATCGAGCCTAGCGGGACAATCAGCTCCTACAATGAGCAGTTCTTC. Residues: CASIEPSGTISSYNEQFF.